This TCR beta chain derives from a study of blood T cell repertoires in COVID-19. CDR3 length: 13 residues. Trimming at V came to 2 bases and at J to 14 bases, leaving 3 bases not matched to a gene. The germline V gene has CDR1 MNHNS and CDR2 SASEGT. Here immunoSEQ multiplex PCR was the method, and the copy in TCRdb shows in-frame clones only, minus some. Of 150,000 to 200,000 clones listed, 82% are singletons. The sequenced sample was peripheral blood. J is TRBJ2-1 and V is TRBV6-1; 13 bases agree with TRBD2. The TCR originated in a woman between 65 and 79 years old with acute or convalescent COVID-19. The CDR3 sequence: CASSETGTSGEFF. CDR3 coding DNA: TGTGCCAGCAGTGAAACAGGGACTAGCGGGGAGTTCTTC.